This T cell receptor beta chain stems from a study of beta chain features in type 1 diabetes. Overall study findings and caveats: Across patients, naive, central memory and Treg TCRB repertoires exhibited apparently greater similarity than was observed across healthy donors. Shorter TCRB CDR3s, moderately but significantly so, were found in Type 1 diabetes patients in all four CD4+ subsets.

A word on this clone: What it binds is not known.

The single heparinised draw taken from each donor contained roughly 110 mL of blood on average. By way of CD45RO/CCR7/CD25/CD127/CD95/CD27, the CD4+ regulatory, stem cell-like memory, central memory and naive cells were sorted. The study reverse transcribed the entire isolated RNA, so it sequenced expressed TCRB transcripts. An average of approximately 4 million reads was obtained for naive, central memory and regulatory T cell samples. The repertoire was sequenced with immunoSEQ multiplex PCR; TCRdb's copy has only in-frame clones and lacks some. In the table there are approximately 170,000 clones, around 7.9% of which are singletons. The junction had 4 bases not matched to a gene; V was cut back by 7 bases and J by 0 bases. The CDR3 is 14 amino acids. Per germline, CDR1 SNHLY and CDR2 FYNNEI.

The clonotype comes from a man aged 18 to 35 with type 1 diabetes. Sample: central memory CD4+ T cells from blood. The rearrangement links TRBV2 to TRBJ1-1, with TRBD1 matching 8 bases. CDR3 nucleotides: TGTGCCAGCACCCGGGACAGGATGAACACTGAAGCTTTCTTT. Protein: CASTRDRMNTEAFF.